This is a list of T cell receptor beta chains from one sample in a study of T cell repertoires in cytomegalovirus infection. TCRdb reprocessed the reads via MiXCR and lists one record per CDR3 protein. The data contain a few hundred thousand distinct CDR3 sequences, less than 30% of them singletons. The specimen was PBMCs. These receptors were obtained from a human donor in good health (CMV status not recorded). Some clones in this sample may be carry-over from other donors' samples. Both conserved end residues are part of each CDR3. D genes are given only for firm matches. Size is omitted from some rows. Given values are once, few, many or a class for expanded clones.

.,TRBV10-3,TRBJ2-3,.,CAISEGERSDTQYF,TGTGCCATCAGTGAGGGCGAGCGGTCAGATACGCAGTATTTT
.,TRBV7-2,TRBJ1-5,many,CASSPPLQPQHF,TGTGCCAGCAGTCCTCCGCTGCAGCCCCAGCATTTT
.,TRBV19,TRBJ1-2,few,CASSPDLGDGYTF,TGTGCCAGTAGCCCGGACCTTGGCGATGGCTACACCTTC
.,TRBV7-6,TRBJ1-4,.,CASSPSGWPNEKLFF,TGTGCCAGCAGCCCTTCGGGGTGGCCTAATGAAAAACTGTTTTTT
.,TRBV10-3,TRBJ1-1,few,CAISGRRFANTEAFF,TGTGCCATCAGTGGTCGAAGGTTTGCGAACACTGAAGCTTTCTTT
.,TRBV6-4,TRBJ1-5,.,CASTDKGIVEPQHF,TGTGCCAGCACCGATAAAGGGATCGTGGAGCCCCAGCATTTT
.,TRBV7-2,TRBJ2-2,.,CASSPNGGHANTGELFF,TGTGCCAGCAGCCCCAATGGGGGACACGCGAACACCGGGGAGCTGTTTTTT
.,TRBV23-1,TRBJ2-3,.,CASSQGGITVPESWNTQYF,TGCGCCAGCAGCCAAGGGGGAATTACAGTCCCCGAATCCTGGAATACGCAGTATTTT
TRBD1,TRBV20-1,TRBJ2-7,.,CSVTGTGGAGGTYEQYF,TGCAGTGTCACCGGGACAGGGGGCGCGGGAGGGACCTACGAGCAGTACTTC
TRBD1,TRBV6-4,TRBJ1-6,.,CASRGTANSPLHF,TGTGCCAGCAGGGGGACAGCAAATTCACCCCTCCACTTT
.,TRBV27,TRBJ2-7,.,CASKRASSYEQYF,TGTGCCAGCAAGCGGGCCAGCTCCTACGAGCAGTACTTC
TRBD1,TRBV6-2/TRBV6-3,TRBJ1-2,.,CASTTGGGAGYTF,TGTGCCAGCACGACAGGGGGAGGAGCTGGCTACACCTTC
.,TRBV7-2,TRBJ2-3,many,CASSLGGWGPDTQYF,TGTGCCAGCAGCTTAGGGGGGTGGGGACCAGATACGCAGTATTTT
.,TRBV20-1,TRBJ1-1,few,CSRGAWRDTEAFF,TGCAGTCGGGGGGCCTGGCGAGACACTGAAGCTTTCTTT
TRBD2,TRBV28,TRBJ2-1,.,CASSRTSGLAGGEQFF,TGTGCCAGCAGTAGGACTTCGGGACTAGCGGGAGGTGAGCAGTTCTTC
.,TRBV4-1,TRBJ2-6,.,CASSQDGPPGANVLTF,TGCGCCAGCAGCCAAGACGGGCCCCCTGGGGCCAACGTCCTGACTTTC
.,TRBV19,TRBJ1-1,.,CASSPHRVGVGTEAFF,TGTGCCAGTAGTCCTCACAGGGTTGGGGTTGGTACTGAAGCTTTCTTT
TRBD1,TRBV6-1,TRBJ1-4,few,CASSRGDRAEKLFF,TGTGCCAGCAGCCGGGGGGACAGGGCAGAAAAACTGTTTTTT
TRBD1,TRBV7-8,TRBJ1-2,.,CASSLGGQGQVYYGYTF,TGTGCCAGCAGCTTAGGAGGACAGGGGCAAGTGTACTATGGCTACACCTTC
TRBD2,TRBV6-5,TRBJ2-7,few,CASSYIAGVYEQYF,TGTGCCAGCAGTTACATTGCGGGAGTCTACGAGCAGTACTTC
.,TRBV19,TRBJ1-5,.,CASSSLAGPYQPQHF,TGTGCCAGTAGTTCCTTGGCGGGGCCATATCAGCCCCAGCATTTT
.,TRBV7-2,TRBJ1-3,few,CASSSRGRTIYF,TGTGCCAGCAGCTCCAGAGGGAGGACCATATATTTT
.,TRBV6-1,TRBJ2-1,.,CATKVLADFYNEQFF,TGTGCCACAAAGGTACTAGCAGATTTCTACAATGAGCAGTTCTTC
TRBD1,TRBV2,TRBJ2-1,few,CASSEGQGPFF,TGTGCCAGCAGTGAAGGACAGGGGCCTTTCTTC
TRBD1,TRBV30,TRBJ1-6,.,CAWSVTGGGSPLHF,TGTGCCTGGAGTGTCACAGGGGGCGGCTCACCCCTCCACTTT
TRBD1,TRBV19,TRBJ1-1,.,CASSSAGQGNTEAFF,TGTGCCAGTAGTTCCGCGGGACAGGGGAACACTGAAGCTTTCTTT
.,TRBV7-2,TRBJ1-3,many,CASSSQGNTIYF,TGTGCCAGCAGCTCGCAAGGAAACACCATATATTTT
.,TRBV4-1,TRBJ2-5,.,CASSQEISSLQETQYF,TGCGCCAGCAGCCAAGAGATTAGCAGCCTACAAGAGACCCAGTACTTC
TRBD1,TRBV12-3/TRBV12-4,TRBJ2-7,many,CASSGFGTGTYEQYF,TGTGCCAGCAGTGGCTTCGGGACAGGGACCTACGAGCAGTACTTC
.,TRBV27,TRBJ1-2,few,CASSAGTRRYGYTF,TGTGCCAGCAGTGCCGGGACTCGCCGATATGGCTACACCTTC
TRBD1,TRBV6-5,TRBJ1-1,.,CASSYGTGENTEAFF,TGTGCCAGCAGTTACGGAACAGGGGAAAATACTGAAGCTTTCTTT
.,TRBV24-1,TRBJ2-3,.,CATSDLSQGTDTQYF,TGTGCCACCAGTGATTTGTCCCAGGGGACAGATACGCAGTATTTT
.,TRBV29-1,TRBJ2-1,.,CSVGLHVHEQFF,TGCAGCGTGGGACTTCATGTCCATGAGCAGTTCTTC
TRBD2,TRBV7-9,TRBJ2-3,few,CASSLLASGVSTDTQYF,TGTGCCAGCAGCTTACTGGCTAGCGGAGTTAGCACAGATACGCAGTATTTT
.,TRBV2,TRBJ2-1,.,CASKVGTVERQFF,TGTGCCAGCAAGGTTGGGACTGTTGAAAGACAGTTCTTC
.,TRBV4-1,TRBJ1-1,few,CASSQFPSREGEAFF,TGCGCCAGCAGCCAATTCCCAAGCAGGGAGGGTGAAGCTTTCTTT
.,TRBV29-1,TRBJ2-5,.,CSVEGGGKAAQYF,TGCAGCGTTGAAGGAGGTGGGAAGGCGGCCCAGTACTTC
TRBD2,TRBV6-1,TRBJ2-7,.,CASSELGLAAYEQYF,TGTGCCAGCAGTGAATTGGGACTAGCGGCCTACGAGCAGTACTTC
.,TRBV11-3,TRBJ1-1,few,CASSLSQFEAFF,TGTGCCAGCAGCCTGAGCCAGTTTGAAGCTTTCTTT
TRBD2,TRBV5-1,TRBJ2-5,few,CASSYVGLAGEETQYF,TGCGCCAGCAGCTATGTTGGACTAGCGGGAGAAGAGACCCAGTACTTC
.,TRBV30,TRBJ2-2,.,CAWSPQGTGELFF,TGTGCCTGGAGTCCTCAGGGGACCGGGGAGCTGTTTTTT
.,TRBV4-1,TRBJ1-2,many,CASSQVGGVDGYTF,TGCGCCAGCAGCCAAGTCGGGGGAGTGGATGGCTACACCTTC